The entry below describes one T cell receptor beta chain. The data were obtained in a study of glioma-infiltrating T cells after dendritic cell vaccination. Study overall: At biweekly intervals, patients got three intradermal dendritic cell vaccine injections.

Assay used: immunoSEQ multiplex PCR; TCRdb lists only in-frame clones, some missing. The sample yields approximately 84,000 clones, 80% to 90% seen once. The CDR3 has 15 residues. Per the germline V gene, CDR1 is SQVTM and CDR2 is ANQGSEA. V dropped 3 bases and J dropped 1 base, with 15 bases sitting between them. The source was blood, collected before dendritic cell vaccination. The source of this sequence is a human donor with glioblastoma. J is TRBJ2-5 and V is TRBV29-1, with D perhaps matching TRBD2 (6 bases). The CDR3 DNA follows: TGCAGCGTTGAGCTGTTAGCGGAGCCCCAAGAGACCCAGTACTTC. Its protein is CSVELLAEPQETQYF.